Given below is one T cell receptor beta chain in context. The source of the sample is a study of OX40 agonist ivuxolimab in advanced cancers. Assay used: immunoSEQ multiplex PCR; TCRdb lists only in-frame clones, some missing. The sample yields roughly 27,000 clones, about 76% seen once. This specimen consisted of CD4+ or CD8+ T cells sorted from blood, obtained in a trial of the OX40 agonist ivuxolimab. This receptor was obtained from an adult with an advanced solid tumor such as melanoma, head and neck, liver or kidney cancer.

The chain's CDR3 is CASSRTGGSYEQYF. The DNA for the CDR3 is TGTGCCAGCAGCAGAACAGGGGGATCCTACGAGCAGTACTTC. The rearrangement links TRBV21-1 to TRBJ2-7; the table's D call TRBD1 went unverified against the DNA. TRBV21-1 is listed as a pseudogene. The CDR3 spans 14 residues.